The 11 T cell receptor beta chains listed next were all sequenced from one sample in a study of monozygotic twins with cystic fibrosis. The protocol was immunoSEQ multiplex PCR, while the TCRdb copy is restricted to in-frame clones and leaves out a portion. The table has 8,000 to 10,000 clones, about 90% seen once. Sequencing input: blood. These receptors originate from a boy between 2 and 10 years old with cystic fibrosis.

The chain recombines TRBV19 with TRBJ2-4, with TRBD1 matching 7 bases. The germline CDR1 and CDR2 sequences are LNHDA and SQIVND (reference sequence). The CDR3 contains 17 residues. The V segment lost 1 base and the J segment 0 bases; nucleotides outside the gene matches: 6. CDR3 nucleotides: TGTGCCAGTAGTATAGGAGGACAGGCACTAGCCAAAAACATTCAGTACTTC. It translates to CASSIGGQALAKNIQYF.

The V call is TRBV7-2, the J call TRBJ1-3; D might be TRBD1 (5 bases). Germline V lookup: CDR1 SGHTA, CDR2 FQGNSA. Trimming left V 4 bases short and J 0 bases short, with 13 bases between. This CDR3 spans 16 amino acids. The CDR3: CASSSPQASSGNTIYF. The CDR3, as DNA: TGTGCCAGCAGCTCACCACAGGCCAGCTCTGGAAACACCATATATTTT.

The genes are TRBV11-2 and TRBJ2-2, with TRBD2 as a possible D gene (5 bases). V lost 5 bases and J 7 bases, leaving 11 bases between the germline ends. CDR1 is SGHAT and CDR2 is FQNNGV in the germline V gene. The CDR3 is 13 residues long. The CDR3, as DNA: TGTGCCAGCAGCCCGGGGTTGGGCGGGGAGCTGTTTTTT. It is translated as CASSPGLGGELFF.

The chain has TRBV5-6 and TRBJ1-6; D is uncertain. Germline V gene sequence: CDR1 SGHDT, CDR2 YYEEEE. With 1 base removed from V and 4 bases from J, the gap between germline ends came to 9 bases. The CDR3 is 15 residues long. The CDR3 loop is CASSLRAGYNSPLHF. The CDR3 DNA reads as TGTGCCAGCAGCTTGCGGGCAGGTTATAATTCACCCCTCCACTTT.

The chain recombines TRBV9 with TRBJ1-1; D is undetermined. Deletions cut 0 bases from V and 1 base from J, with 4 bases between. CDR3 length equals 13 residues. Germline V CDR1 and CDR2: SGDLS, YYNGEE. The CDR3 loop reads CASSVDRNTEAFF. The CDR3 nucleotides are TGTGCCAGCAGCGTAGACAGGAACACTGAAGCTTTCTTT.

The V and J genes are TRBV6-5 and TRBJ2-7; TRBD2 might be the D (6 bases). Germline CDR1 MNHEY, CDR2 SVGAGI. The CDR3 loop spans 14 amino acids. The CDR3 sequence: CASGRGPAFYEQYF. CDR3 coding DNA: TGTGCTTCGGGGCGGGGACCGGCATTTTACGAGCAGTACTTC.

This clone was counted once. The V and J genes are TRBV19 and TRBJ2-1; 8 bases line up with TRBD2. CDR3 length equals 15 residues. The J segment lost 4 bases and the V segment lost 6 bases, leaving 8 bases of the junction unmatched. Germline V gene data show CDR1 as LNHDA and CDR2 as SQIVND (reference sequence). The CDR3 loop is CASSPLTGGYNEQFF. CDR3 DNA: TGTGCCAGTAGCCCCCTTACGGGGGGGTACAATGAGCAGTTCTTC.

This chain connects TRBV21-1 to TRBJ2-5; the DNA was not compared with TRBD2, the D call given in the table. TRBV21-1 is reported as a pseudogene. The CDR3 extends over 13 amino acids. The CDR3 DNA reads as TGTGCCAGAACAGTTGAGGGCCAAGAGACCCAGTACTTC. Translation: CARTVEGQETQYF.

The chain recombines TRBV19 with TRBJ2-5, with TRBD1 matching 7 bases. The CDR3 covers 16 residues. V lost 5 bases, J lost 2 bases, and 11 bases stayed unmatched. CDR1 LNHDA and CDR2 SQIVND come from the germline V gene (reference sequence). The CDR3 nucleotides read TGTGCCAGTAGTCCGCAACAGGGGATACGGCAAGAGACCCAGTACTTC. Its protein product is CASSPQQGIRQETQYF.

This chain joins TRBV7-6 and TRBJ2-7, with D possibly being TRBD1 or TRBD2 (5 bases each). CDR1 is SGHVS, CDR2 FNYEAQ, per germline. Trimming took 5 bases from V and 3 from J, leaving 11 bases between them. CDR3 length equals 13 residues. The CDR3 DNA reads as TGTGCCAGCAGCCCGGGACCGAACTACGAGCAGTACGTC. Its translation is CASSPGPNYEQYV.

J is TRBJ1-3 and V is TRBV30, with 9 bases fitting TRBD1. The V gene end was trimmed by 4 bases and the J gene end by 0 bases; junction bases not matched to a gene: 10. The CDR3 loop spans 17 amino acids. Germline values: CDR1 GTSNPN, CDR2 SVGIG (reference sequence). CDR3 amino acids: CAWTYGADRGSGNTIYF. Here the CDR3 DNA reads TGTGCCTGGACATACGGGGCGGACAGGGGCTCTGGAAACACCATATATTTT.